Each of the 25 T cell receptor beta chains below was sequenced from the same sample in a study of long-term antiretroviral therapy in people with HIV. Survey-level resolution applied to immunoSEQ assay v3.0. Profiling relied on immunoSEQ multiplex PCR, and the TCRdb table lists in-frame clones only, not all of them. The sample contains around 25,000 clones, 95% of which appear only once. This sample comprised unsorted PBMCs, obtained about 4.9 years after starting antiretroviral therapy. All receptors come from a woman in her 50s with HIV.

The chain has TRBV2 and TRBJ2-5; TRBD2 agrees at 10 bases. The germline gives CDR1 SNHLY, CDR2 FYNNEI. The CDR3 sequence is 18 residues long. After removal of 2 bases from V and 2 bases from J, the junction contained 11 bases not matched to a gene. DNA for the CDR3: TGTGCCAGCAGTGAATTGGGACTAGCGAGCCGGGGACAAGAGACCCAGTACTTC. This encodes CASSELGLASRGQETQYF.

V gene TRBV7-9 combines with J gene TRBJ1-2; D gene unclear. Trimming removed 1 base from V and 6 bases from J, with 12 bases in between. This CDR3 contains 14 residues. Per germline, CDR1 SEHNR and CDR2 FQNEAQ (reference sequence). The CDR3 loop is CASSLGQRSNGYTF. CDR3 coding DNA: TGTGCCAGCAGCTTAGGGCAGAGGAGCAATGGCTACACCTTC.

CDR3 sequence: CAMSIAGGLTYNEQFF. In DNA, the CDR3 is TGTGCCATGAGTATAGCGGGAGGGCTCACCTACAATGAGCAGTTCTTC. The J gene is TRBJ2-1, the V gene TRBV10-3, with 11 bases matching TRBD2. Germline V CDR1 and CDR2: ENHRY, SYGVKD. With 9 bases clipped from V and 2 bases from J, the junction kept 9 bases outside the gene matches. The CDR3 extends over 16 amino acids.

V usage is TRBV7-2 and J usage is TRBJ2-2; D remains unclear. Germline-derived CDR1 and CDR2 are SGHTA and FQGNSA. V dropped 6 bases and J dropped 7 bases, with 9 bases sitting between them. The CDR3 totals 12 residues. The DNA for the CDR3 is TGTGCCAGCAGTCCCATAATCGGGGAGCTGTTTTTT. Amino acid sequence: CASSPIIGELFF.

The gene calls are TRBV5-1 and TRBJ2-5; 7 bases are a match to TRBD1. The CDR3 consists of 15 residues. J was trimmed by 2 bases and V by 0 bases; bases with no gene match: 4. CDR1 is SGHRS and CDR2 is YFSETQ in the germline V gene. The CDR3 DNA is TGCGCCAGCAGCTTGGACGGGACAGTTCAAGAGACCCAGTACTTC. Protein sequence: CASSLDGTVQETQYF.

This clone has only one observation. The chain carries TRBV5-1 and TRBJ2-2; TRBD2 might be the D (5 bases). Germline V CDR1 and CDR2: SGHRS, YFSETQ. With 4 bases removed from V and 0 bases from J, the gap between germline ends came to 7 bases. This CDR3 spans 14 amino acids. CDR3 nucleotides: TGCGCCAGCAGCGGCGGGTCGAACACCGGGGAGCTGTTTTTT. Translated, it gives CASSGGSNTGELFF. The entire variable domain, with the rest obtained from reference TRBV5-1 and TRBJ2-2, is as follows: KAGVTQTPRYLIKTRGQQVTLSCSPISGHRSVSWYQQTPGQGLQFLFEYFSETQRNKGNFPGRFSGRQFSNSRSEMNVSTLELGDSALYLCASSGGSNTGELFFGEGSRLTVL.

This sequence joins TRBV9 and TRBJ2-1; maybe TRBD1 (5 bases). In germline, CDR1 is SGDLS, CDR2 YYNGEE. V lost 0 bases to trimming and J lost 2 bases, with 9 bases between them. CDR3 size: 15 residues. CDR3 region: CASSVVLGAYNEQFF. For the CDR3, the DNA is TGTGCCAGCAGCGTAGTTTTAGGGGCCTACAATGAGCAGTTCTTC.

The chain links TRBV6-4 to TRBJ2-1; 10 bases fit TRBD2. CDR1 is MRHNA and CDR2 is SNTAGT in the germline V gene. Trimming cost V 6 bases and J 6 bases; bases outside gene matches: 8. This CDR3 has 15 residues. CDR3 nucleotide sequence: TGTGCCAGCAGCCCCGGACTAGCGGTTTTCAATGAGCAGTTCTTC. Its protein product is CASSPGLAVFNEQFF.

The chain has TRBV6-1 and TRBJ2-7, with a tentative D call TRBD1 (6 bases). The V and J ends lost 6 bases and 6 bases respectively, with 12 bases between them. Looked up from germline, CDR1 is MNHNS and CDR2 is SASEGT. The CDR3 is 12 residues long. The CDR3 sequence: CASRGLQGEQYF. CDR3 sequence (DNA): TGTGCCAGCAGGGGCCTACAGGGCGAGCAGTACTTC.

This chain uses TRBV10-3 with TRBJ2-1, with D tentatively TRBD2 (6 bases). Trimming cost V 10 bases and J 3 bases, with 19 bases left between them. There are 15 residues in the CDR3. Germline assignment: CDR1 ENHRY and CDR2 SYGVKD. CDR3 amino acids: CATSRGGADYNEQFF. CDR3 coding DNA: TGTGCCACCTCGCGGGGTGGCGCAGACTACAATGAGCAGTTCTTC.

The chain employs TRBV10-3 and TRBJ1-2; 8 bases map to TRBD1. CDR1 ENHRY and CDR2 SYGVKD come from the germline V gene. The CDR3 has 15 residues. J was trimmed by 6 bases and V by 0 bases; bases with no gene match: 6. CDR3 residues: CAISESRQGKNGYTF. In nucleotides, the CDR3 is TGTGCCATCAGTGAGTCCCGACAGGGGAAGAATGGCTACACCTTC.

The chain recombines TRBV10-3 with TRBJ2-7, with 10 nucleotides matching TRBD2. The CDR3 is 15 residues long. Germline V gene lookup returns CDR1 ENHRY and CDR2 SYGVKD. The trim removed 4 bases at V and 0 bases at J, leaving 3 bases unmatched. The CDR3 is CAISGSSGSSYEQYF. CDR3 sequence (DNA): TGTGCCATCAGTGGGTCTAGCGGGAGCTCCTACGAGCAGTACTTC.

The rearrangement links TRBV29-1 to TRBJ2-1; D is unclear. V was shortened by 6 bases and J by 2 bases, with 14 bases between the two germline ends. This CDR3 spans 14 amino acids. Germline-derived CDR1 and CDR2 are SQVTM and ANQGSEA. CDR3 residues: CSVKGPVPYNEQFF. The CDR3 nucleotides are TGCAGCGTCAAGGGCCCAGTCCCCTACAATGAGCAGTTCTTC.

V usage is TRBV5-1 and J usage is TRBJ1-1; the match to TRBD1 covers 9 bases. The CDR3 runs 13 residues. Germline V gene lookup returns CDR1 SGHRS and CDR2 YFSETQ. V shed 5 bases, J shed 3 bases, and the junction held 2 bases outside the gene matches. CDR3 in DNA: TGCGCCAGCAGAAGGACAGGGGACACTGAAGCTTTCTTT. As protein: CASRRTGDTEAFF.

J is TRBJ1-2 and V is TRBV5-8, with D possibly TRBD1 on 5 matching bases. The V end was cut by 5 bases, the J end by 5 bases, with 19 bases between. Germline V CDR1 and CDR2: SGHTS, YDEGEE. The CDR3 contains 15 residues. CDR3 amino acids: CASRFPSGTVYGYTF. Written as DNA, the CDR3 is TGTGCCAGCAGGTTCCCTTCCGGGACGGTTTATGGCTACACCTTC.

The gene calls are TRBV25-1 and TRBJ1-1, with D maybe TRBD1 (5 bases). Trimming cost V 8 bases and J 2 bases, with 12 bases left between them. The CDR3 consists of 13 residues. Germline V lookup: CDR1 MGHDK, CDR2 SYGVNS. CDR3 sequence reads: CASRTLLNTEAFF. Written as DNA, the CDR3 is TGTGCCAGCCGGACACTCCTTAACACTGAAGCTTTCTTT. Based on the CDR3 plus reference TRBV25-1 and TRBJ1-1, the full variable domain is EADIYQTPRYLVIGTGKKITLECSQTMGHDKMYWYQQDPGMELHLIHYSYGVNSTEKGDLSSESTVSRIRTEHFPLTLESARPSHTSQYLCASRTLLNTEAFFGQGTRLTVV.

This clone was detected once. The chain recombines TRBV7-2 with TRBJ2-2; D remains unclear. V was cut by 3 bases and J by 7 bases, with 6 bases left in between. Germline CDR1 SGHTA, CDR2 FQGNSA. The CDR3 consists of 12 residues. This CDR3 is CASSFRVGELFF. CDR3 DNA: TGTGCCAGCAGCTTCCGGGTCGGGGAGCTGTTTTTT.

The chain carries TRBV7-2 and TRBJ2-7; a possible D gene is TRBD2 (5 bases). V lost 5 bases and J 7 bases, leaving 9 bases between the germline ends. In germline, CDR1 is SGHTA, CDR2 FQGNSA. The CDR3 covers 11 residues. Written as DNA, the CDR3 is TGTGCCAGCAGCACCCGACTAGAGCAGTACTTC. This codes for CASSTRLEQYF. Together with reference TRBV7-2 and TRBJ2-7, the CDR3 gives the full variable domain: GAGVSQSPSNKVTEKGKDVELRCDPISGHTALYWYRQSLGQGLEFLIYFQGNSAPDKSGLPSDRFSAERTGGSVSTLTIQRTQQEDSAVYLCASSTRLEQYFGPGTRLTVT.

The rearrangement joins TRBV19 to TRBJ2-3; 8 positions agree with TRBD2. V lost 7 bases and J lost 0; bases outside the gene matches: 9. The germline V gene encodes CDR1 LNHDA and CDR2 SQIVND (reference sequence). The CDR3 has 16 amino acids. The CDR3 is CASTSSGLYSTDTQYF. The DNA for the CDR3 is TGTGCCAGTACCTCTAGCGGGCTGTATAGCACAGATACGCAGTATTTT.

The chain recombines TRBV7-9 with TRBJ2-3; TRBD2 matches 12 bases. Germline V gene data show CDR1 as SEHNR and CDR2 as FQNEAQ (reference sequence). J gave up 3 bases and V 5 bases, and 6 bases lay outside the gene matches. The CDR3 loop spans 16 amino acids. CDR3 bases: TGTGCCAGCAGCCTCCAGGGGACTAGCGGGACAGATACGCAGTATTTT. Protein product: CASSLQGTSGTDTQYF.

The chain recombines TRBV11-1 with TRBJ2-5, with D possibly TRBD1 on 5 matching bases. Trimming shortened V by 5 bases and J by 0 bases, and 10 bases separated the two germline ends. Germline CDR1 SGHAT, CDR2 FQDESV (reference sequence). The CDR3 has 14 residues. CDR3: CASSGARDQETQYF. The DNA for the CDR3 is TGTGCCAGCAGCGGGGCTCGAGACCAAGAGACCCAGTACTTC.

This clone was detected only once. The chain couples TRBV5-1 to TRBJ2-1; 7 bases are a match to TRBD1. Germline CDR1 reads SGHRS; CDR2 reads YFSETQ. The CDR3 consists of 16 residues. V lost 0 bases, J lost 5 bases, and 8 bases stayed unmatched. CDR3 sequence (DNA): TGCGCCAGCAGCTTGGGACAGGGACCGGGCCACAATGAGCAGTTCTTC. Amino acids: CASSLGQGPGHNEQFF.

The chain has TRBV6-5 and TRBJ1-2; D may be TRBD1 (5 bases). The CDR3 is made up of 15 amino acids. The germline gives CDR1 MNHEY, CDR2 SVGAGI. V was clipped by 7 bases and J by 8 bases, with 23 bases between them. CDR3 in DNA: TGTGCCAGCATTAGAGGGGATGGTGGATCGGGGGGCTACACCTTC. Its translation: CASIRGDGGSGGYTF.

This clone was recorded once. The CDR3 reads CASSQTGTLYNEQFF. The CDR3 DNA reads as TGTGCCAGCAGCCAAACCGGGACACTCTACAATGAGCAGTTCTTC. The gene calls are TRBV4-2 and TRBJ2-1; tentatively, D is TRBD1 (6 bases). With 2 bases removed from V and 3 bases from J, the gap between germline ends came to 11 bases. The CDR3 loop spans 15 amino acids. Germline values: CDR1 LGHNA, CDR2 YNFKEQ.

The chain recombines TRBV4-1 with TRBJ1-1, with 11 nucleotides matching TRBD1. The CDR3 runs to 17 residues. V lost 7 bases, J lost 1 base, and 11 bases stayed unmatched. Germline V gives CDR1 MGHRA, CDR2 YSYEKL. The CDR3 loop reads CASTSGTGGTANTEAFF. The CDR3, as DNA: TGCGCCAGCACCTCCGGGACAGGGGGGACGGCGAACACTGAAGCTTTCTTT.